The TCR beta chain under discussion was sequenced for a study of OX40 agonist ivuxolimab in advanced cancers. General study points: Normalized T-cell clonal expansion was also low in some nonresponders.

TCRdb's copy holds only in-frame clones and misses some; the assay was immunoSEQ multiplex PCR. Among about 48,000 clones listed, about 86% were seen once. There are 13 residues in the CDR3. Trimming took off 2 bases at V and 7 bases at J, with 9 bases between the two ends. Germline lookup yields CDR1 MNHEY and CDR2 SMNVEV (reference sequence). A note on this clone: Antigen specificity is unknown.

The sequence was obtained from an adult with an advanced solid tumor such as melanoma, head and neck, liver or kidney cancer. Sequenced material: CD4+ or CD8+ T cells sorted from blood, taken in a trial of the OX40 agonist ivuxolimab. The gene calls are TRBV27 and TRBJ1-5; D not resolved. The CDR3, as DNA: TGTGCCAGCAGTTTACGTGTTAGGCAGCCCCAGCATTTT. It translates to CASSLRVRQPQHF.